The sequence of this TCR beta chain was determined in a study of blood T cell repertoires in COVID-19. CDR3 size: 13 residues. Per the germline V gene, CDR1 is SGHVS and CDR2 is FNYEAQ. Germline trimming cut 5 bases from V and 2 bases from J; bases unmatched to any gene: 2. Assay: immunoSEQ multiplex PCR; the TCRdb copy retains only in-frame clones and omits some. The table includes around 370,000 clones, around 91% detected once. The TCR sequence derives from a man between 18 and 35 years old with active or convalescent COVID-19. The V and J genes are TRBV7-6 and TRBJ1-1; 7 nucleotides agree with TRBD1. Sequencing used peripheral blood. The CDR3 bases are TGTGCCAGCAGCAGACAGGGTAACACTGAAGCTTTCTTT. It specifies CASSRQGNTEAFF. The full variable domain, its missing parts supplied by reference TRBV7-6 and TRBJ1-1, is GAGVSQSPRYKVTKRGQDVALRCDPISGHVSLYWYRQALGQGPEFLTYFNYEAQQDKSGLPNDRFSAERPEGSISTLTIQRTEQRDSAMYRCASSRQGNTEAFFGQGTRLTVV.